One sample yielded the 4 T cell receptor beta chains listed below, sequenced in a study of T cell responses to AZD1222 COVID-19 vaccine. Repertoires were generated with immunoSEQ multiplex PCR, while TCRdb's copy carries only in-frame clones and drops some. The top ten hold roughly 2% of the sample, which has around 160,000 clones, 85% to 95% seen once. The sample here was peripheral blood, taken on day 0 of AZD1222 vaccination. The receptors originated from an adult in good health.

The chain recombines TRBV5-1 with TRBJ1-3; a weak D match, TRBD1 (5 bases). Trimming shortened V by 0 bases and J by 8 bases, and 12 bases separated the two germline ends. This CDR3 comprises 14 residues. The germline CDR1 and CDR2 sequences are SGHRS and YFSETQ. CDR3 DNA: TGCGCCAGCAGCTTGGTAGGGGCGGCGGACACCATATATTTT. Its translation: CASSLVGAADTIYF.

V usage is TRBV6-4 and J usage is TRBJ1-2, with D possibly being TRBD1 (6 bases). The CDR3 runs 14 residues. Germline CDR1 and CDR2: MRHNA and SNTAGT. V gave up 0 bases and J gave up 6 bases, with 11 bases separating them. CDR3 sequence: CASSDSNRVNGYTF. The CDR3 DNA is TGTGCCAGCAGTGACTCGAACAGGGTGAATGGCTACACCTTC.

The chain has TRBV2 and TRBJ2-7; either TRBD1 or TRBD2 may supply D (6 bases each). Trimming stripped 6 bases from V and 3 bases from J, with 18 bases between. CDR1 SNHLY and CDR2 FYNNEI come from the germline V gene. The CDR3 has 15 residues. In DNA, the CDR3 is TGTGCCAGCAGCCTGGAGGGGGGCCCCCTCTACGAGCAGTACTTC. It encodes CASSLEGGPLYEQYF.

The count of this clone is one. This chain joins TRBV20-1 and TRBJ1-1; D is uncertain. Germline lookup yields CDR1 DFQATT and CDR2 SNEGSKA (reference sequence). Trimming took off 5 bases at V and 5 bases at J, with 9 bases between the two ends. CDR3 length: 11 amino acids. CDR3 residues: CSAGGWTEAFF. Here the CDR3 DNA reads TGCAGTGCTGGAGGATGGACTGAAGCTTTCTTT.